Sequencing of this T cell receptor (beta chain) was carried out in a study of blood T cell repertoires in COVID-19. Study-wide background: The study drew acute and convalescent COVID-19 samples from the United States, Italy and Spain.

Cohort placement rested on clinical history that participants reported themselves. Germline loops: CDR1 SEHNR, CDR2 FQNEAQ (reference sequence). This CDR3 is built from 16 residues. The ends were cut back, 5 bases at V and 4 bases at J, with 17 bases in the middle. The authors' processing: By means of reference gene primer amplification, nucleated cell counts were estimated. Clones were sequenced by immunoSEQ multiplex PCR, and TCRdb holds only the in-frame ones, with some missing. The D gene and trimming were derived from the DNA, and the V and J assignments and clone size from that table. Seen here are under 300,000 clones, 75% to 90% observed once, and the top ten hold under 9.5%.

Sequencing was done on a sample of PBMCs or T cells enriched from blood (not recorded which). This clonotype was obtained from a middle-aged man who had recovered from COVID-19. V is TRBV7-9 and J is TRBJ2-2; TRBD2 is a possible D gene (5 bases). CDR3 coding DNA: TGTGCCAGCAGCCTAATTGAGAGGGCGGGCACCGGGGAGCTGTTTTTT. It translates to CASSLIERAGTGELFF.